This T cell receptor beta chain was profiled in a study of CD8 T cells in Susac syndrome. Study results and caveats: It was acknowledged in the study that its TCR sequencing and HLA analysis involved a relatively small number of individuals.

Sequencing of TCR beta was performed on blood CD8+ T cells and on blood CD4+ T cells. The multiple sclerosis controls comprised treatment-naive patients whose relapsing-remitting disease was stable or active. Random hexamers served to reverse transcribe roughly 0.45 to 1 ug RNA. immunoSEQ multiplex PCR amplified TCR beta CDR3 across 54 Vbeta, 13 Jbeta. A single record per CDR3 protein comes from TCRdb applying MiXCR to the immunoSEQ multiplex PCR reads. The sample consists of around 190,000 distinct CDR3 sequences, around 96% of them appearing once. A remark on this clonotype: Its antigen is still unknown.

The origin of this receptor is a human donor with multiple sclerosis. What was sequenced was CD8+ T cells from PBMCs.

For the CDR3, the DNA is TGTGCCAGCAGCTTGGCCTCTAGGGGCACAGATACGCAGTATTTT. This codes for CASSLASRGTDTQYF. V gene TRBV5-4 combines with J gene TRBJ2-3; unclear D gene. The CDR3 is 15 residues long. Trimming cost V 0 bases and J 1 base, with 9 bases left between them. Germline V CDR1 and CDR2: SGHNT, YYREEE (reference sequence).